This TCR beta chain came from a study of blood T cell repertoires in COVID-19. Study in general: Both acute and convalescent COVID-19 samples were obtained from the United States, Italy and Spain. The cDNA or gDNA used as material had been derived from T cells, B-cell-depleted T cells, or PBMCs.

Seattle patients were enrolled while actively infected and followed longitudinally. J gave up 4 bases and V 10 bases, and 16 bases lay outside the gene matches. The germline V gene has CDR1 MNHEY and CDR2 SMNVEV (reference sequence). The CDR3 runs to 16 residues. In the study's own analysis: It was from reference gene primer amplification that nucleated cell counts were estimated. The table came from immunoSEQ multiplex PCR; TCRdb's copy has only in-frame clones and leaves some out. V and J calls and clone size are copied from that table; D and trimming were computed from the DNA. The repertoire includes 140,000 to 150,000 clones, around 87% of them detected once, and 13% sits in the top ten.

Sample: peripheral blood. The chain joins TRBV27 to TRBJ1-2; 9 bases align to TRBD1. This receptor was obtained from a man between 18 and 35 years old with COVID-19, enrolled during active disease. For the CDR3, the DNA is TGTGCCACCAAACTCCTATCCGGGACAGGGACCTATGGCTACACCTTC. It is translated as CATKLLSGTGTYGYTF.